The sample holds many counts of the clone carrying this T cell receptor (beta chain). Antigen specificity is unknown. MiXCR, run by TCRdb on the PCR reads, gives a single entry per CDR3 protein. The data hold around 43,000 distinct CDR3 sequences, with 15% to 20% observed a single time. The germline CDR1 and CDR2 sequences are LGHNA and YSLEER. The length of the CDR3 is 13 residues. Trimming pared 4 bases from V and 2 bases from J, leaving 9 bases between. These data come from a study of molecular identifiers for immune sequencing clone quantification. Study-wide findings and caveats: More than 97% of effector molecules, versus under 1% of naive-cell molecules, belonged to clones above 20 RNA copies.

This clonotype was sampled from a human donor in good health. Some libraries in this study had Jurkat cell RNA spiked in. The sequencing input was naive CD8+ T cells from blood, with Jurkat cell RNA spiked in. Stated subset: FACS-sorted CD8+CD4-CCR7+CD45RA+ naive T cells. This chain connects TRBV4-3 to TRBJ2-7, with a possible D match to TRBD1 (6 bases). The CDR3 nucleotides read TGCGCCAGCAGCCTAGGACAGCCCTACGAGCAGTACTTC. It translates to CASSLGQPYEQYF.